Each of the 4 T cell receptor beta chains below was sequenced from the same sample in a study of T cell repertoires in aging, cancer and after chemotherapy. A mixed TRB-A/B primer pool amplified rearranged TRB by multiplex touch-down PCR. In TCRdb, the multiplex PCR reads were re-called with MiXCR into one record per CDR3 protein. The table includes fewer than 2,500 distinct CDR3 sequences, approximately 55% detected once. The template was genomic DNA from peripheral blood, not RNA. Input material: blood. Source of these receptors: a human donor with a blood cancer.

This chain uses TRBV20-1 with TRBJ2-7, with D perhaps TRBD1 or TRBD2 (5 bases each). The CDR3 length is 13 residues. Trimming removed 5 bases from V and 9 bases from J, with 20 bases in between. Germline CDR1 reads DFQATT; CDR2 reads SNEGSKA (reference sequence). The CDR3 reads CSAARRGETGQYF. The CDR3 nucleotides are TGCAGTGCTGCTAGGCGAGGGGAGACCGGGCAGTACTTC.

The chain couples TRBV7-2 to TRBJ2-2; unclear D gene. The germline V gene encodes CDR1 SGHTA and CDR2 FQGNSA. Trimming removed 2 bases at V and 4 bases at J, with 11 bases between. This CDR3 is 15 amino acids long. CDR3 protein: CASSLTIAGTGELFF. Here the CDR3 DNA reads TGTGCCAGCAGCTTAACGATAGCAGGCACCGGGGAGCTGTTTTTT.

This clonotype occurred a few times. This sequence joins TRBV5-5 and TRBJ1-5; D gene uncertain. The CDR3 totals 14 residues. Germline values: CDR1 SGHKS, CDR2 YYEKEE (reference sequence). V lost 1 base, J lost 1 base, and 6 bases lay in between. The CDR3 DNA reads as TGTGCCAGCAGCTTGCAATTGAGCAATCAGCCCCAGCATTTT. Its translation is CASSLQLSNQPQHF.

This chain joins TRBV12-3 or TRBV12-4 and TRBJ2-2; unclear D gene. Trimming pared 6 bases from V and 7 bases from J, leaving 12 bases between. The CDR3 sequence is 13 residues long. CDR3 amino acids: CASSLGWDGELFF. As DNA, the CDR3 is TGTGCCAGCAGCCTCGGGTGGGACGGGGAGCTGTTTTTT.